The clone carrying this T cell receptor beta chain came up once. The CDR3 consists of 15 residues. Deletions cut 0 bases from V and 4 bases from J, with 13 bases between. Germline-derived CDR1 and CDR2 are GTSNPN and SVGIG (reference sequence). Participant-reported clinical history was the basis for cohort assignment. The data originate from a study of blood T cell repertoires in COVID-19. Whole-study context: The analysed material was cDNA or gDNA that came from T cells, B-cell-depleted T cells, or PBMCs.

Original analysis: Amplification from reference gene primers served as the basis for estimated nucleated cell counts. Profiled with immunoSEQ multiplex PCR; TCRdb holds only in-frame clones, not every one. V, J and clone size are taken as reported in that table, and D and trimming were inferred from the DNA itself. The sample consists of a few hundred thousand clones, 70% to 90% of them appearing once. The chain is built from TRBV30 and TRBJ1-3; unclear D gene. Sequencing used PBMCs or T cells enriched from blood (not recorded which). The source of this sequence is a woman aged 25 to 39 who had recovered from COVID-19. In nucleotides, the CDR3 is TGTGCCTGGAGTGTACCCGAGGTTTTGGGAAACACCATATATTTT. As protein: CAWSVPEVLGNTIYF.